What follows are 30 T cell receptor beta chains derived from one specimen sequenced in a study of T cell clonality in common variable immunodeficiency. General study results and limits: In common variable immunodeficiency, TCR beta chains reportedly carried fewer deletions and N-nucleotide insertions.

Assay used: immunoSEQ multiplex PCR; TCRdb lists only in-frame clones, some missing. The sample was found to contain about 20,000 clones, and every one recurs. These TCRs are of unknown antigen specificity. Sequenced: peripheral blood mononuclear cells. The receptors stem from a human donor with common variable immunodeficiency.

This clone was seen only a few times. The CDR3 end falls 3 residues outside the read, so it is completed with the germline J gene. V is TRBV7-6 and J is TRBJ2-2; weak D call: TRBD1 (6 bases). This CDR3 spans 15 amino acids. CDR1 SGHVS and CDR2 FNYEAQ come from the germline V gene. The ends were cut back, 4 bases at V and 1 base at J, with 10 bases in the middle. The CDR3 protein is CASSSGHENTGELFF. Partial CDR3 DNA: TGTGCCAGCAGCTCGGGACACGAGAACACCGGGGAG. Full variable domain (outside the CDR3, taken from reference TRBV7-6 and TRBJ2-2): GAGVSQSPRYKVTKRGQDVALRCDPISGHVSLYWYRQALGQGPEFLTYFNYEAQQDKSGLPNDRFSAERPEGSISTLTIQRTEQRDSAMYRCASSSGHENTGELFFGEGSRLTVL.

As for this clone: An end of the junction differs from the germline gene, which may be a read error. Sequencing ends 3 residues short of the CDR3 end; the germline J gene provides the rest. V gene TRBV7-7 combines with J gene TRBJ2-3; maybe TRBD1 (6 bases). The germline gives CDR1 SSHAT, CDR2 FNYEAQ (reference sequence). This CDR3 is 14 amino acids long. Incomplete CDR3 DNA: TGTGCTAGCAGCTTAGCTCCAGGGGCAGATACG. This sequence encodes CASSLAPGADT. The full CDR3 protein reads CASSLAPGADTQYF.

This clone has a handful of counts. The missing CDR3 end, 3 residues past where the read stops, is filled in from the germline J gene. The rearrangement links TRBV6-2 or TRBV6-3 to TRBJ1-1; weak D call: TRBD1 (6 bases). This CDR3 is built from 14 residues. CDR1 MNHEY and CDR2 SVGEGT come from the germline V gene. Partial CDR3 DNA: TGTGCCAGCAGTTACTCGTCTATAAGGGGGTTG. Its translation: CASSYSSIRGL. The CDR3 reads in full as CASSYSSIRGLAFF.

This clone appeared a few times. The DNA ends 3 residues before the CDR3 does, and the rest of the CDR3 is filled in from the germline J gene. The rearrangement joins TRBV19 to TRBJ1-1; D ambiguous. Germline V lookup: CDR1 LNHDA, CDR2 SQIVND (reference sequence). CDR3 length: 13 amino acids. V lost 2 bases to trimming and J lost 1 base, with 5 bases between them. The CDR3 loop reads CASSITPNTEAFF. Partial CDR3 DNA: TGTGCCAGTAGTATAACACCGAACACTGAA.

A few counts support this clone. The read gets to within 3 residues of the CDR3 end, and the germline J gene fills in the rest. V is TRBV7-9 and J is TRBJ2-6; tentatively, D is TRBD2 (6 bases). The length of the CDR3 is 15 residues. Trimming cost V 5 bases and J 4 bases, with 12 bases left between them. Germline V gene sequence: CDR1 SEHNR, CDR2 FQNEAQ (reference sequence). The covered CDR3 bases are TGTGCCAGCAGCCGAGGGACTTCCGGGGCCAACGTC. This codes for CASSRGTSGANV. The CDR3, in full, reads CASSRGTSGANVLTF.

This clone was detected only a few times. The sequenced fragment ends 3 residues before the CDR3 boundary, so the rest is inferred from the germline J gene. V gene TRBV18 combines with J gene TRBJ1-3; D unresolved. The ends were cut back, 2 bases at V and 5 bases at J, with 10 bases in the middle. The length of the CDR3 is 14 residues. Germline assignment: CDR1 KGHSH and CDR2 LQKENI. The CDR3 region is CASSPEAARNTIYF. The DNA read from the CDR3 is TGTGCCAGCTCACCAGAGGCGGCTAGAAACACC.

Comments on this clone: The sequence runs out 3 residues before the end of the CDR3; the remainder is reconstructed from the germline J gene. The chain is built from TRBV2 and TRBJ1-3; D call uncertain. The CDR3 is 13 amino acids. V was trimmed by 5 bases and J by 2 bases, leaving 7 bases between them. Germline CDR1 and CDR2: SNHLY and FYNNEI. CDR3 protein: CASSRTTGNTIYF. The part of the CDR3 DNA that was read is TGTGCCAGCAGTCGCACTACTGGAAACACC.

Concerning this clone itself: The read is 3 residues too short to cover the CDR3 end, so that end is filled in from the germline J gene. The genes are TRBV6-1 and TRBJ2-5; 7 nucleotides match TRBD1. V lost 4 bases, J lost 1 base, and 6 bases stayed unmatched. CDR3 size: 15 residues. The V gene's germline CDR1 is MNHNS and CDR2 SASEGT. The part of the CDR3 DNA that was read is TGTGCCAGCAGTGGGACCAGACAGGGCCAAGAGACC. Residues: CASSGTRQGQET. In full, the CDR3 reads CASSGTRQGQETQYF.

This clone was seen a handful of times. The read stops 3 residues short of the end of the CDR3; the missing end is completed from the germline J gene. The V gene is TRBV30, the J gene TRBJ2-1; TRBD1 or TRBD2 may be the D gene (5 bases each). This CDR3 has 13 residues. V gave up 1 base and J gave up 7 bases, with 11 bases separating them. Germline V CDR1 and CDR2: GTSNPN, SVGIG (reference sequence). CDR3 region: CAWSGTRGNEQFF. The covered CDR3 bases are TGTGCCTGGAGTGGGACGAGGGGTAATGAG.

On this clone itself: The sequenced fragment ends 3 residues before the CDR3 boundary, so the rest is inferred from the germline J gene. The chain links TRBV7-9 to TRBJ2-1; D ambiguous. The V end was cut by 6 bases, the J end by 6 bases, with 9 bases between. Germline loops: CDR1 SEHNR, CDR2 FQNEAQ (reference sequence). The CDR3 extends over 12 amino acids. CDR3: CASSTTPNEQFF. Partial CDR3 DNA: TGTGCCAGCAGTACTACCCCCAATGAG.

This clone came up a few times. The sequence runs out 3 residues before the end of the CDR3; the remainder is reconstructed from the germline J gene. V usage is TRBV7-2 and J usage is TRBJ2-1; weak D call: TRBD2 (6 bases). The V gene's germline CDR1 is SGHTA and CDR2 FQGNSA. V lost 5 bases and J lost 3, with 14 bases in between. This CDR3 has 15 residues. CDR3 DNA (partial): TGTGCCAGCAGCCTGTCCGCGGGGATCTACAATGAG. Encoded protein: CASSLSAGIYNE. The complete CDR3 sequence is CASSLSAGIYNEQFF.

This clone was observed many times. With the read ending 3 residues before the CDR3 end, the germline J gene is used to fill in that end. The chain is built from TRBV5-4 and TRBJ2-5; 9 nucleotides agree with TRBD1. With 4 bases clipped from V and 3 bases from J, the junction kept 1 base outside the gene matches. Germline CDR1 SGHNT, CDR2 YYREEE (reference sequence). CDR3 size: 13 residues. The sequenced CDR3 bases are TGTGCCAGCAGCCGGACAGGGGAAGAGACC. Residues: CASSRTGEET. The entire CDR3 reads CASSRTGEETQYF. Combining the CDR3 with reference TRBV5-4 and TRBJ2-5 gives the whole variable domain ETGVTQSPTHLIKTRGQQVTLRCSSQSGHNTVSWYQQALGQGPQFIFQYYREEENGRGNFPPRFSGLQFPNYSSELNVNALELDDSALYLCASSRTGEETQYFGPGTRLLVL.

There are a few counts of this clone. The CDR3 end falls 3 residues outside the read, so it is completed with the germline J gene. This chain uses TRBV6-2 or TRBV6-3 with TRBJ2-3, with TRBD1 as a possible D gene (6 bases). This CDR3 comprises 16 residues. V was cut by 2 bases and J by 1 base, with 13 bases left in between. Germline V gene data show CDR1 as MNHEY and CDR2 as SVGEGT. The CDR3 loop reads CASSYRKGGGTDTQYF. The CDR3 DNA, read in part, is TGTGCCAGCAGTTACAGGAAAGGGGGAGGCACAGATACG.

This clone has more than one count but fewer than ten. Coverage ceases 3 residues before the CDR3 finishes, and the germline J gene fills in the end. The V gene is TRBV19, the J gene TRBJ2-2; D not certain. Per germline, CDR1 LNHDA and CDR2 SQIVND (reference sequence). The CDR3 loop spans 19 amino acids. Between the trimmed V and J ends, which lost 3 bases and 7 bases, there was a span of 27 bases. CDR3 DNA (partial): TGTGCCAGTAGTATCTTCCAGAATAAGGTTGGGCAACGAGTCGGGGAG. Translated, it gives CASSIFQNKVGQRVGE. The entire CDR3 protein is CASSIFQNKVGQRVGELFF.

On this clone: The observed sequence ends 3 residues before the CDR3 terminus, with the missing tail filled in from the germline J gene. The chain recombines TRBV6-2 or TRBV6-3 with TRBJ2-7; D may be TRBD1 (6 bases). Germline CDR1 MNHEY, CDR2 SVGEGT. The germline V and J ends were trimmed by 7 bases and 4 bases, with 17 bases remaining between them. This CDR3 has 14 amino acids. CDR3 residues: CASTNMDRLYEQYF. CDR3 DNA (partial): TGTGCCAGCACCAACATGGACAGATTGTACGAG.

This clone was recorded a few times. The CDR3 bases that were read are TGTGCCAGTAGGCAACGAGGCGGCACCTACAATGAG. This translates into CASRQRGGTYNE. Given in full, the CDR3 is CASRQRGGTYNEQFF. The chain couples TRBV19 to TRBJ2-1; D remains unclear. The DNA ends 3 residues before the CDR3 does, and the rest of the CDR3 is filled in from the germline J gene. CDR3 length: 15 residues. Germline V gene sequence: CDR1 LNHDA, CDR2 SQIVND (reference sequence). V was shortened by 6 bases and J by 2 bases, with 14 bases between the two germline ends.

In the case of this clone: The read falls 3 residues short of the CDR3 end, and the missing part is taken from the germline J gene. This chain joins TRBV7-2 and TRBJ2-7, with D possibly TRBD1 on 5 matching bases. V shed 3 bases and J shed 5 bases, with 11 bases lying between them. Germline-derived CDR1 and CDR2 are SGHTA and FQGNSA. This CDR3 has 13 residues. Partial CDR3 DNA: TGTGCCAGCAGCTTCTCAGGGCTCAACGAG. Its translation is CASSFSGLNE. In full, the CDR3 is CASSFSGLNEQYF.

The sample holds a few counts of this clone. From the germline J gene comes the end of the CDR3, since the read stops 3 residues before it. V and J are TRBV7-9 and TRBJ2-7, with D perhaps assigned TRBD1 or TRBD2 (7 bases each). V gave up 5 bases and J gave up 3 bases, with 17 bases separating them. The CDR3 runs to 15 residues. Germline V gene lookup returns CDR1 SEHNR and CDR2 FQNEAQ (reference sequence). CDR3 sequence reads: CASSPGGGFGYEQYF. The covered CDR3 bases are TGTGCCAGCAGCCCAGGGGGAGGGTTCGGCTACGAG.

This clone was seen more than once but under ten times. The read stops 3 residues short of the end of the CDR3; the missing end is completed from the germline J gene. The chain links TRBV20-1 to TRBJ1-2; D possibly corresponds to TRBD1 (5 bases). This CDR3 comprises 15 residues. Between the trimmed V and J ends, which lost 5 bases and 4 bases, there was a span of 20 bases. The germline CDR1 and CDR2 sequences are DFQATT and SNEGSKA (reference sequence). CDR3 loop: CSAPQHVGGSYGYTF. The CDR3 DNA, read in part, is TGCAGTGCTCCCCAACACGTCGGGGGGTCCTATGGC.

This clone was observed a handful of times. The read gets to within 3 residues of the CDR3 end, and the germline J gene fills in the rest. This chain uses TRBV18 with TRBJ2-1, with D maybe TRBD2 (6 bases). Germline CDR1 reads KGHSH; CDR2 reads LQKENI. Trimming left V 3 bases short and J 7 bases short, with 10 bases between. CDR3 length equals 13 residues. Incomplete CDR3 DNA: TGTGCCAGCTCACCTACACGGGGGAATGAG. This encodes CASSPTRGNE. The CDR3 in its entirety is CASSPTRGNEQFF. Variable domain in full (rest from reference TRBV18 and TRBJ2-1): NAGVMQNPRHLVRRRGQEARLRCSPMKGHSHVYWYRQLPEEGLKFMVYLQKENIIDESGMPKERFSAEFPKEGPSILRIQQVVRGDSAAYFCASSPTRGNEQFFGPGTRLTVL.

This clone was detected a few times. The CDR3 end lies 3 residues beyond the end of the read and is filled in from the germline J gene. The rearrangement uses TRBV19 and TRBJ2-3, with TRBD2 as a possible D gene (5 bases). Germline CDR1 LNHDA, CDR2 SQIVND (reference sequence). The CDR3 has 15 residues. V lost 5 bases and J 2 bases, leaving 14 bases between the germline ends. CDR3 protein: CASSPSGLTTDTQYF. The CDR3 bases that were read are TGTGCCAGTAGTCCCTCCGGACTCACCACAGATACG.

For this clone: The read halts 3 residues ahead of the CDR3 end, with the missing end drawn from the germline J gene. The chain combines TRBV7-2 with TRBJ2-1; 9 bases map to TRBD2. Germline CDR1 reads SGHTA; CDR2 reads FQGNSA. V shed 5 bases, J shed 3 bases, and the junction held 5 bases outside the gene matches. The CDR3 covers 15 residues. The CDR3 DNA, read in part, is TGTGCCAGCAGCACGAGCGGGGGGAACTACAATGAG. Its translation: CASSTSGGNYNE. The complete CDR3 reads CASSTSGGNYNEQFF.

As to this clone: Read sequence stops 3 residues before the CDR3 end, and the germline J gene provides the missing end. The rearrangement links TRBV19 to TRBJ2-2; D could derive from TRBD1 or TRBD2 (5 bases each). Germline V gene data show CDR1 as LNHDA and CDR2 as SQIVND (reference sequence). With 10 bases removed from V and 5 bases from J, the gap between germline ends came to 20 bases. The CDR3 sequence is 15 residues long. The CDR3 sequence is CATPKGELWTGELFF. CDR3 DNA, as far as it was read: TGTGCCACCCCAAAAGGGGAGTTGTGGACCGGGGAG.

A note on this clone: Read data end 3 residues before the CDR3 end; the end is taken from the germline J gene. The chain combines TRBV19 with TRBJ1-2, with TRBD1 matching over 8 bases. The germline CDR1 and CDR2 sequences are LNHDA and SQIVND (reference sequence). V shed 1 base and J 4 bases; nucleotides not matched to a gene: 8. The CDR3 consists of 16 residues. CDR3 bases read: TGTGCCAGTAGTATAGCTCCGACAGGGGCCCGCTATGGC. It specifies CASSIAPTGARYG. The complete CDR3 protein is CASSIAPTGARYGYTF.

Remarks on this clone: From the germline J gene comes the end of the CDR3, since the read stops 3 residues before it. The chain combines TRBV18 with TRBJ2-5; maybe TRBD1 (6 bases). V was trimmed by 0 bases and J by 0 bases, leaving 11 bases between them. There are 16 residues in the CDR3. The germline V gene has CDR1 KGHSH and CDR2 LQKENI. The CDR3 sequence: CASSPPGHTYQETQYF. The CDR3 bases that were read are TGTGCCAGCTCACCACCGGGACATACGTACCAAGAGACC.

This clone was seen more than once but under ten times. The CDR3 end falls 3 residues outside the read, so it is completed with the germline J gene. This chain connects TRBV6-1 to TRBJ2-3, with D tentatively TRBD1 (5 bases). The V gene's germline CDR1 is MNHNS and CDR2 SASEGT. Trimming took 0 bases from V and 6 from J, leaving 13 bases between them. The CDR3 is 15 residues long. The CDR3 loop is CASSEALGAGDTQYF. The covered CDR3 bases are TGTGCCAGCAGTGAAGCTTTAGGGGCAGGGGATACG.

Worth noting for this clone: The read halts 3 residues ahead of the CDR3 end, with the missing end drawn from the germline J gene. This chain links TRBV7-9 with TRBJ2-5, with 7 bases lining up with TRBD1. Germline loops: CDR1 SEHNR, CDR2 FQNEAQ (reference sequence). V dropped 1 base and J dropped 5; count of bases not matched to a gene: 1. This CDR3 region has 13 residues. The CDR3 sequence: CASSLVGGETQYF. The CDR3 bases that were read are TGTGCCAGCAGCTTAGTAGGGGGCGAGACC.

The CDR3 DNA, read in part, is TGTGCCAGTAATGACGGGTCTAACTATGGC. This encodes CASNDGSNYG. The full CDR3 is CASNDGSNYGYTF. V is TRBV19 and J is TRBJ1-2; D gene uncertain. The read comes to an end 3 residues before the CDR3 does, leaving the germline J gene to fill in the end. CDR3 size: 13 residues. Germline assignment: CDR1 LNHDA and CDR2 SQIVND (reference sequence). The germline V and J ends were trimmed by 7 bases and 0 bases, with 9 bases remaining between them. Looking up the rest from reference TRBV19 and TRBJ1-2 gives the full variable domain: DGGITQSPKYLFRKEGQNVTLSCEQNLNHDAMYWYRQDPGQGLRLIYYSQIVNDFQKGDIAEGYSVSREKKESFPLTVTSAQKNPTAFYLCASNDGSNYGYTFGSGTRLTVV.

Details on this clone: The read halts 3 residues ahead of the CDR3 end, with the missing end drawn from the germline J gene. The V call is TRBV18, the J call TRBJ2-1, with 8 bases aligning to TRBD1. Germline CDR1 KGHSH, CDR2 LQKENI. The CDR3 contains 16 residues. The V gene end was trimmed by 3 bases and the J gene end by 8 bases; junction bases not matched to a gene: 12. The CDR3 here is CASSPTQDRGFYEQFF. CDR3 DNA (partial): TGTGCCAGCTCACCCACCCAAGACAGGGGATTTTATGAG. The full variable domain, with the rest looked up from reference TRBV18 and TRBJ2-1, is NAGVMQNPRHLVRRRGQEARLRCSPMKGHSHVYWYRQLPEEGLKFMVYLQKENIIDESGMPKERFSAEFPKEGPSILRIQQVVRGDSAAYFCASSPTQDRGFYEQFFGPGTRLTVL.

This clone has more than one count but fewer than ten. The sequenced CDR3 bases are TGTGCCAGTAGTGCGGACAGGGGGCGAGGCTCACCC. Protein: CASSADRGRGSP. The full-length CDR3 reads as CASSADRGRGSPLHF. The V gene is TRBV19, the J gene TRBJ1-6; 11 nucleotides agree with TRBD1. The CDR3 goes on 3 residues after the read ends, and that part is filled in from the germline J gene. Germline trimming cut 5 bases from V and 10 bases from J; bases unmatched to any gene: 7. Germline V gene data show CDR1 as LNHDA and CDR2 as SQIVND (reference sequence). The CDR3 length is 15 residues.